One sample yielded the 21 T cell receptor beta chains listed below, sequenced in a study of T cell responses to AZD1222 COVID-19 vaccine. Clones were read by immunoSEQ multiplex PCR, and TCRdb kept only the in-frame ones, dropping some. The sample holds roughly 150,000 clones, roughly 92% seen once. This sample comprised peripheral blood, obtained 28 days after the second AZD1222 dose. The receptors stem from an adult who received the AZD1222 COVID-19 vaccine.

The chain uses TRBV4-1 and TRBJ2-7; 7 nucleotides line up with TRBD2. This CDR3 is 16 amino acids long. Germline values: CDR1 MGHRA, CDR2 YSYEKL. The trim removed 0 bases at V and 4 bases at J, leaving 9 bases unmatched. The CDR3 DNA follows: TGCGCCAGCAGCCAAGAATGGCGGGGGAGTTATTACGAGCAGTACTTC. It is translated as CASSQEWRGSYYEQYF.

V is TRBV5-1 and J is TRBJ1-1, with a tentative D call TRBD1 (5 bases). Germline V gene sequence: CDR1 SGHRS, CDR2 YFSETQ. The CDR3 contains 13 residues. Trimming removed 0 bases from V and 8 bases from J, with 11 bases in between. The CDR3 DNA reads as TGCGCCAGCAGCTTGGAAGCGGGGCGCGAAGCTTTCTTT. It encodes CASSLEAGREAFF.

This clone was picked up one time. The chain combines TRBV7-9 with TRBJ1-4; D gene uncertain. The CDR3 has 11 amino acids. CDR1 SEHNR and CDR2 FQNEAQ come from the germline V gene (reference sequence). The ends were cut back, 3 bases at V and 7 bases at J, with 3 bases in the middle. CDR3 nucleotides: TGTGCCAGCAGCTTGAGTGAAAAACTGTTTTTT. This translates into CASSLSEKLFF. Using reference TRBV7-9 and TRBJ1-4 for the parts outside the CDR3, the full variable domain is DTGVSQNPRHKITKRGQNVTFRCDPISEHNRLYWYRQTLGQGPEFLTYFQNEAQLEKSRLLSDRFSAERPKGSFSTLEIQRTEQGDSAMYLCASSLSEKLFFGSGTQLSVL.

The chain has TRBV11-3 and TRBJ2-7; TRBD2 matches 7 bases. CDR3 length: 14 residues. Germline-derived CDR1 and CDR2 are SGHNT and YENEEA. V lost 3 bases and J lost 5; bases outside the gene matches: 7. CDR3 sequence (DNA): TGTGCCAGCAGCTTGCGGGCGGGGGACCACGAGCAGTACTTC. It yields the protein CASSLRAGDHEQYF.

This clone appeared a few times. The chain has TRBV4-3 and TRBJ1-6; D is uncertain. Trimming stripped 1 base from V and 7 bases from J, with 14 bases between. Germline values: CDR1 LGHNA, CDR2 YSLEER. The CDR3 runs to 16 residues. The CDR3 loop reads CASSQVVQLGNSPLHF. Written as DNA, the CDR3 is TGCGCCAGCAGCCAAGTAGTCCAGTTAGGCAATTCACCCCTCCACTTT.

In its sample, this clone was seen a few times. The genes are TRBV5-8 and TRBJ2-7; TRBD1 agrees at 10 bases. Trimming removed 4 bases from V and 0 bases from J; junction bases left unmatched: 13. Germline V gene sequence: CDR1 SGHTS, CDR2 YDEGEE. There are 18 residues in the CDR3. The CDR3 sequence is CASSPGWGTGDPSYEQYF. CDR3 bases: TGTGCCAGCAGCCCGGGATGGGGGACAGGGGACCCCTCCTACGAGCAGTACTTC.

A word on this clone: One junction end disagrees with the germline gene, perhaps due to a read error. The chain employs TRBV29-1 and TRBJ1-2, with D possibly being TRBD1 (5 bases). The germline gives CDR1 SQVTM, CDR2 ANQGSEA. The CDR3 contains 13 residues. The CDR3 is CSVQEGRGYGYTF. The CDR3, as DNA: TGCAGCGTTCAAGAGGGGCGCGGGTATGGCTACACCTTC.

The chain uses TRBV7-9 and TRBJ1-1; 9 bases line up with TRBD1. V lost 5 bases, J lost 0 bases, and 4 bases stayed unmatched. The CDR3 covers 15 residues. CDR1 is SEHNR, CDR2 FQNEAQ, per germline (reference sequence). This chain's CDR3 is CASSARQGVNTEAFF. The CDR3 nucleotides read TGTGCCAGCAGCGCCCGACAGGGGGTGAACACTGAAGCTTTCTTT.

The J gene is TRBJ2-5, the V gene TRBV28; D is unclear. Germline values: CDR1 MDHEN, CDR2 SYDVKM. The CDR3 extends over 13 amino acids. The germline V and J ends were trimmed by 2 bases and 7 bases, with 11 bases remaining between them. The CDR3 region has the DNA TGTGCCAGCAGTTTAAGTGATCGCGGGACCCAGTACTTC. It yields the protein CASSLSDRGTQYF.

The chain recombines TRBV27 with TRBJ2-1, with 8 bases that match TRBD1. Germline lookup yields CDR1 MNHEY and CDR2 SMNVEV (reference sequence). After removal of 4 bases from V and 3 bases from J, the junction contained 5 bases not matched to a gene. The CDR3 is 15 residues long. The CDR3 region has the DNA TGTGCCAGCAGTTACCAGGGGGCCATCTACAATGAGCAGTTCTTC. This translates into CASSYQGAIYNEQFF.

The chain couples TRBV5-1 to TRBJ2-4; D uncertain. The CDR3 has 14 amino acids. Trimming removed 2 bases from V and 5 bases from J, with 11 bases in between. Germline CDR1 and CDR2: SGHRS and YFSETQ. The CDR3 loop is CASSLAVSENIQYF. CDR3 sequence (DNA): TGCGCCAGCAGCTTAGCAGTTTCAGAAAACATTCAGTACTTC.

This clone has just one count. V gene TRBV19 combines with J gene TRBJ2-7; 10 nucleotides align to TRBD1. The trim removed 3 bases at V and 6 bases at J, leaving 5 bases unmatched. Per germline, CDR1 LNHDA and CDR2 SQIVND (reference sequence). This CDR3 has 14 amino acids. Here the CDR3 DNA reads TGTGCCAGTAGTATCCGGGACAGGGGTTCCGAGCAGTACTTC. This sequence encodes CASSIRDRGSEQYF.

This clone is a singleton in its sample. CDR3 residues: CASSGLAGNEQFF. CDR3 nucleotide sequence: TGTGCCAGCAGTGGACTAGCGGGAAATGAGCAGTTCTTC. The chain joins TRBV13 to TRBJ2-1; 12 positions match TRBD2. CDR3 length equals 13 residues. V dropped 6 bases and J dropped 7; count of bases not matched to a gene: 1. Germline CDR1 is PRHDT and CDR2 is FYEKMQ (reference sequence).

Only a few counts were recorded for this clone. V gene TRBV6-6 combines with J gene TRBJ2-1; 9 bases fit TRBD1. Trimming cost V 6 bases and J 6 bases; bases outside gene matches: 9. Germline values: CDR1 MNHNY, CDR2 SVGAGI (reference sequence). CDR3 length: 15 residues. Here the CDR3 DNA reads TGTGCCAGCAGGCAAGGAGAGACAGGGGGCAATGAGCAGTTCTTC. Translating gives CASRQGETGGNEQFF.

The count of this clone is one. The chain carries TRBV5-8 and TRBJ2-7; D possibly uses TRBD1 or TRBD2 (5 bases each). Germline lookup yields CDR1 SGHTS and CDR2 YDEGEE. This CDR3 has 13 amino acids. The V and J ends lost 4 bases and 4 bases respectively, with 12 bases between them. CDR3 in amino acids: CASSPWGTYEQYF. The CDR3, as DNA: TGTGCCAGCAGCCCATGGGGGACGTACGAGCAGTACTTC.

The gene calls are TRBV29-1 and TRBJ2-7; D is possibly TRBD1 or TRBD2 (5 bases each). Trimming removed 3 bases from V and 3 bases from J, with 9 bases in between. Germline CDR1 is SQVTM and CDR2 is ANQGSEA. CDR3 length: 12 amino acids. The CDR3 loop reads CSVEGDFYEQYF. CDR3 nucleotide sequence: TGCAGCGTTGAGGGGGATTTCTACGAGCAGTACTTC.

The rearrangement links TRBV7-6 to TRBJ1-5; 9 nucleotides match TRBD1. Germline V gene data show CDR1 as SGHVS and CDR2 as FNYEAQ. The CDR3 covers 16 residues. Trimming cost V 5 bases and J 0 bases; bases outside gene matches: 5. Here the CDR3 reads CASSPGQGRSNQPQHF. Written as DNA, the CDR3 is TGTGCCAGCAGCCCGGGACAGGGACGTAGCAATCAGCCCCAGCATTTT.

This clone was seen only a few times. This CDR3 is CASCTDSHNEQFF. The CDR3 DNA is TGTGCCAGTTGCACCGACAGCCACAATGAGCAGTTCTTC. This chain connects TRBV27 to TRBJ2-1, with D tentatively TRBD1 (5 bases). The CDR3 runs to 13 residues. V lost 9 bases and J 5 bases, leaving 14 bases between the germline ends. In germline, CDR1 is MNHEY, CDR2 SMNVEV (reference sequence).

The chain combines TRBV20-1 with TRBJ1-5; D possibly corresponds to TRBD1 (6 bases). The CDR3 runs 15 residues. Trimming took 3 bases from V and 5 from J, leaving 17 bases between them. Germline V gives CDR1 DFQATT, CDR2 SNEGSKA (reference sequence). The CDR3: CSASVSPQGDQPQHF. CDR3 coding DNA: TGCAGTGCTAGTGTCTCCCCACAGGGAGATCAGCCCCAGCATTTT.

The genes are TRBV7-2 and TRBJ2-3; D gene unclear. Between the trimmed V and J ends, which lost 7 bases and 2 bases, there was a span of 10 bases. The CDR3 is 13 residues long. Germline V gene sequence: CDR1 SGHTA, CDR2 FQGNSA. In DNA, the CDR3 is TGTGCCAGCACCCGGACCCACACAGATACGCAGTATTTT. The encoded protein is CASTRTHTDTQYF.

The gene calls are TRBV14 and TRBJ2-2; no clear D. Deletions cut 0 bases from V and 6 bases from J, with 17 bases between. The CDR3 contains 17 residues. Germline assignment: CDR1 SGHDN and CDR2 FVKESK. CDR3 in amino acids: CASSQDRGSGLPGELFF. Here the CDR3 DNA reads TGTGCCAGCAGCCAAGATAGAGGCAGTGGCTTACCCGGGGAGCTGTTTTTT.